This T cell receptor beta chain was captured by sequencing in a study of T cell changes during pregnancy in multiple sclerosis. Clones were sequenced by immunoSEQ multiplex PCR, and TCRdb holds only the in-frame ones, with some missing. Of about 44,000 clones in the sample, roughly 90% were seen once. CDR1 is LNHDA, CDR2 SQIVND, per germline (reference sequence). Trimming took 5 bases from V and 5 from J, leaving 19 bases between them. There are 16 residues in the CDR3. The sample here was CD4+ T cells from peripheral blood mononuclear cells, taken in the first trimester of pregnancy. The gene calls are TRBV19 and TRBJ1-5; the D gene is possibly TRBD1 (5 bases). The sequence came from a female donor with multiple sclerosis, enrolled in a pregnancy study. The CDR3 spells CASSQARALRDQPQHF. Written as DNA, the CDR3 is TGTGCCAGTAGTCAGGCCAGGGCCCTTAGGGATCAGCCCCAGCATTTT. Full variable domain (rest looked up from reference TRBV19 and TRBJ1-5): DGGITQSPKYLFRKEGQNVTLSCEQNLNHDAMYWYRQDPGQGLRLIYYSQIVNDFQKGDIAEGYSVSREKKESFPLTVTSAQKNPTAFYLCASSQARALRDQPQHFGDGTRLSIL.